These 27 T cell receptor beta chains were all obtained from the same sample, sequenced in a study of blood T cell repertoires in COVID-19. Here immunoSEQ multiplex PCR was the method, and the copy in TCRdb shows in-frame clones only, minus some. There are around 230,000 clones in the sample; about four fifths occur only once, and 2.5% to 3% lies in the top ten. Sequencing was carried out using peripheral blood. These receptors came from a woman aged 40-49 years with active or convalescent COVID-19.

The chain is built from TRBV4-3 and TRBJ1-6; D call uncertain. This CDR3 spans 15 amino acids. CDR1 is LGHNA and CDR2 is YSLEER in the germline V gene. V was pared by 1 base and J by 0 bases, with 4 bases between. CDR3 bases: TGCGCCAGCAGCCAAGTAAACTCCTATAATTCACCCCTCCACTTT. Translating it yields CASSQVNSYNSPLHF.

The chain links TRBV6-5 to TRBJ2-1, with 12 bases matching TRBD2. This CDR3 contains 14 residues. The V and J ends lost 6 bases and 6 bases, in that order; junction bases with no gene match: 3. Germline V CDR1 and CDR2: MNHEY, SVGAGI. CDR3 sequence: CASSGTSGLNEQFF. The CDR3 DNA reads TGTGCCAGCAGCGGGACTAGCGGGCTCAATGAGCAGTTCTTC.

V is TRBV7-2 and J is TRBJ2-7, with TRBD1 identical over 9 bases. Trimming took 5 bases from V and 0 from J; bases not matched to a gene: 5. The CDR3 is 15 residues long. The germline gives CDR1 SGHTA, CDR2 FQGNSA. The CDR3 sequence is CASSGGTGSSYEQYF. The CDR3 DNA is TGTGCCAGCAGCGGAGGGACAGGGAGCTCCTACGAGCAGTACTTC.

V is TRBV3-1 (or the pseudogene TRBV3-2) and J is TRBJ1-2; D not resolved. The CDR3 consists of 15 residues. V was clipped by 4 bases and J by 2 bases, with 14 bases between them. The V gene's germline CDR1 is LGHDT and CDR2 YNNKEL (reference sequence). Here the CDR3 reads CASSLLEGGNYGYTF. CDR3 DNA: TGTGCCAGCAGCCTGCTGGAGGGAGGCAACTATGGCTACACCTTC.

V usage is TRBV7-3 and J usage is TRBJ1-1, with 7 bases identical to TRBD1. Germline CDR1 is SGHTA and CDR2 is FQGTGA. This CDR3 comprises 13 residues. The J segment lost 5 bases and the V segment lost 4 bases, leaving 4 bases of the junction unmatched. As DNA, the CDR3 is TGTGCCAGCAGCTCCCGACAGGGAACTGAAGCTTTCTTT. It codes for CASSSRQGTEAFF.

A remark on this clone: This clone may be a read error of a much larger clone one base away. This chain joins TRBV5-1 and TRBJ1-1, with D tentatively TRBD1 (6 bases). The CDR3 is 14 amino acids. Trimming removed 0 bases from V and 1 base from J, with 7 bases in between. The germline CDR1 and CDR2 sequences are SGHRS and YFSETQ. The CDR3 reads CASSLEQGNTEAFF. In DNA, the CDR3 is TGCGCCAGCAGCTTGGAACAGGGGAACACTGAAGCTTTCTTT.

This clone was picked up one time. The chain links TRBV9 to TRBJ2-3; 7 bases agree with TRBD2. The length of the CDR3 is 15 residues. Germline V gives CDR1 SGDLS, CDR2 YYNGEE. V was pared by 3 bases and J by 8 bases, with 12 bases of the junction left unmatched. CDR3 residues: CASSGGLLPALTQYF. As DNA, the CDR3 is TGTGCCAGCAGCGGGGGACTACTTCCCGCACTTACGCAGTATTTT.

This clone came up once. This chain connects TRBV9 to TRBJ1-1; TRBD1 aligns across 7 bases. Germline V gene data show CDR1 as SGDLS and CDR2 as YYNGEE. V gave up 3 bases and J gave up 3 bases; unmatched junction bases: 5. CDR3 length: 14 residues. For the CDR3, the DNA is TGTGCCAGCAGCGCAGAGGACAGGTACACTGAAGCTTTCTTT. This sequence encodes CASSAEDRYTEAFF.

This chain uses TRBV5-4 with TRBJ1-2, with D possibly being TRBD1 (5 bases). The germline V gene has CDR1 SGHNT and CDR2 YYREEE (reference sequence). V gave up 4 bases and J gave up 5 bases, with 12 bases separating them. The CDR3 runs 13 residues. The CDR3 region is CASSPGAEYGYTF. In DNA form, the CDR3 reads TGTGCCAGCAGCCCTGGGGCAGAGTATGGCTACACCTTC.

This sequence joins TRBV29-1 and TRBJ1-4; 10 bases are shared with TRBD1. CDR1 and CDR2 (germline): SQVTM, ANQGSEA. The CDR3 loop spans 14 amino acids. V dropped 3 bases and J dropped 5; count of bases not matched to a gene: 3. CDR3 sequence: CSVEGGQGNEKLFF. The CDR3 nucleotides read TGCAGCGTTGAGGGGGGACAGGGGAATGAAAAACTGTTTTTT.

The chain uses TRBV27 and TRBJ1-6; 7 nucleotides line up with TRBD1. This CDR3 comprises 16 residues. After removal of 6 bases from V and 7 bases from J, the junction contained 12 bases not matched to a gene. The germline V gene encodes CDR1 MNHEY and CDR2 SMNVEV (reference sequence). The CDR3 nucleotides read TGTGCCAGCAGGCGGGACAGATCTTCAGAAAATTCACCCCTCCACTTT. Translated, it gives CASRRDRSSENSPLHF.

This clone is a singleton in its sample. The CDR3 region is CASSFYNEKLFF. CDR3 in DNA: TGTGCCAGCAGCTTTTATAATGAAAAACTGTTTTTT. This chain joins TRBV11-3 and TRBJ1-4; D remains unclear. In germline, CDR1 is SGHNT, CDR2 YENEEA. The CDR3 runs 12 residues. V was clipped by 3 bases and J by 4 bases, with 3 bases between them.

The rearrangement uses TRBV2 and TRBJ1-5; D not certain. The CDR3 runs 16 residues. V lost 4 bases to trimming and J lost 0 bases, with 13 bases between them. Germline CDR1 is SNHLY and CDR2 is FYNNEI. The CDR3 loop reads CASSALSSNSNQPQHF. The CDR3 DNA follows: TGTGCCAGCAGTGCTTTGTCTAGCAATAGCAATCAGCCCCAGCATTTT.

The chain couples TRBV5-1 to TRBJ2-3; TRBD2 aligns across 7 bases. The J segment lost 4 bases and the V segment lost 2 bases, leaving 7 bases of the junction unmatched. The CDR3 spans 15 residues. The V gene's germline CDR1 is SGHRS and CDR2 YFSETQ. CDR3 nucleotides: TGCGCCAGCAGCTTTAGGTGGGGGGGGGCAGATACGCAGTATTTT. Residues: CASSFRWGGADTQYF.

This clone was detected only a few times. The CDR3 nucleotides are TGTGCCAGCTCATCAGACAGTGGAAACACCATATATTTT. Residues: CASSSDSGNTIYF. J is TRBJ1-3 and V is TRBV18, with D possibly being TRBD1 (5 bases). Germline CDR1 is KGHSH and CDR2 is LQKENI. Trimming shortened V by 5 bases and J by 3 bases, and 8 bases separated the two germline ends. The CDR3 contains 13 residues. Full variable domain (missing parts from reference TRBV18 and TRBJ1-3): NAGVMQNPRHLVRRRGQEARLRCSPMKGHSHVYWYRQLPEEGLKFMVYLQKENIIDESGMPKERFSAEFPKEGPSILRIQQVVRGDSAAYFCASSSDSGNTIYFGEGSWLTVV.

J is TRBJ2-5 and V is TRBV3-1 (or the pseudogene TRBV3-2); D perhaps matches TRBD2 (5 bases). In germline, CDR1 is LGHDT, CDR2 YNNKEL (reference sequence). The CDR3 has 12 amino acids. Between the trimmed V and J ends, which lost 1 base and 8 bases, there was a span of 8 bases. The CDR3 reads CASSQAEGTQYF. CDR3 DNA: TGTGCCAGCAGCCAAGCCGAGGGAACCCAGTACTTC.

The J gene is TRBJ2-7, the V gene TRBV12-3 or TRBV12-4, with D tentatively TRBD1 (5 bases). Trimming removed 3 bases from V and 3 bases from J, with 9 bases in between. The CDR3 contains 13 residues. In nucleotides, the CDR3 is TGTGCCAGCAGTTTTGGACACCGCTACGAGCAGTACTTC. This sequence encodes CASSFGHRYEQYF.

The chain couples TRBV12-5 to TRBJ2-1; weak D call: TRBD1 (6 bases). CDR3 length: 15 amino acids. Germline-derived CDR1 and CDR2 are LGHNT and FRNRAP. V dropped 5 bases and J dropped 2 bases, with 13 bases sitting between them. The DNA of the CDR3 is TGTGCTAGTGGTCCGGGACACCTCACCTACAATGAGCAGTTCTTC. This gives the protein CASGPGHLTYNEQFF.

The rearrangement uses TRBV25-1 and TRBJ1-5; 8 bases align to TRBD1. This CDR3 contains 13 residues. Germline V gives CDR1 MGHDK, CDR2 SYGVNS. V lost 6 bases to trimming and J lost 6 bases; unmatched junction nucleotides: 4. The CDR3 spells CASSSGGLQPQHF. In DNA, the CDR3 is TGTGCCAGCAGCTCAGGGGGCCTTCAGCCCCAGCATTTT.

V and J are TRBV23-1 and TRBJ1-5; TRBD1 matches at 10 bases. TRBV23-1 is assigned to the ORF class and has an uncertain function. The CDR3 extends over 20 amino acids. J was trimmed by 1 base and V by 1 base; bases with no gene match: 13. The chain's CDR3 is CASSQYKRDRGIGSNQPQHF. The CDR3 nucleotides read TGCGCCAGCAGTCAATATAAGCGGGACAGGGGAATCGGGAGCAATCAGCCCCAGCATTTT.

This clone came up once. V usage is TRBV30 and J usage is TRBJ1-1, with D perhaps TRBD1 (6 bases). V lost 0 bases and J lost 6, with 11 bases in between. Germline loops: CDR1 GTSNPN, CDR2 SVGIG (reference sequence). This CDR3 comprises 13 residues. CDR3 nucleotide sequence: TGTGCCTGGAGTGTAGGGGGAGCCTCTGAAGCTTTCTTT. This codes for CAWSVGGASEAFF. The full variable domain, its missing parts supplied by reference TRBV30 and TRBJ1-1, is SQTIHQWPATLVQPVGSPLSLECTVEGTSNPNLYWYRQAAGRGLQLLFYSVGIGQISSEVPQNLSASRPQDRQFILSSKKLLLSDSGFYLCAWSVGGASEAFFGQGTRLTVV.

The genes are TRBV30 and TRBJ2-7, with D perhaps matching TRBD2 (5 bases). Trimming left V 1 base short and J 5 bases short, with 15 bases between. This CDR3 comprises 14 residues. The germline V gene has CDR1 GTSNPN and CDR2 SVGIG (reference sequence). CDR3: CAWSAPPQRNEQYF. As DNA, the CDR3 is TGTGCCTGGAGTGCTCCGCCCCAGCGGAACGAGCAGTACTTC.

This chain joins TRBV27 and TRBJ1-5; the match to TRBD1 covers 7 bases. In germline, CDR1 is MNHEY, CDR2 SMNVEV (reference sequence). After removal of 1 base from V and 9 bases from J, the junction contained 9 bases not matched to a gene. CDR3 size: 15 residues. The CDR3 reads CASSLFAGGNLPQHF. The CDR3 region has the DNA TGTGCCAGCAGTTTATTCGCAGGGGGGAATTTGCCCCAGCATTTT.

This clone turned up a few times. This chain connects TRBV6-1 to TRBJ2-1; the D gene is possibly TRBD1 (6 bases). V lost 1 base and J 10 bases, leaving 11 bases between the germline ends. The CDR3 is 13 amino acids. CDR1 is MNHNS and CDR2 is SASEGT in the germline V gene. The CDR3 DNA follows: TGTGCCAGCAGTGAAGACAGGGTTCGCGAGCAGTTCTTC. As protein: CASSEDRVREQFF.

V and J are TRBV7-8 and TRBJ1-2, with D tentatively TRBD1 (6 bases). Germline assignment: CDR1 SGHVS and CDR2 FQNEAQ. The V end lost 5 bases, the J end lost 5 bases, and 15 bases lay between the germline ends. The CDR3 runs 14 residues. CDR3 amino acids: CASSPTETGYGYTF. The CDR3 DNA follows: TGTGCCAGCAGCCCAACAGAAACAGGGTATGGCTACACCTTC.

This clone was counted only a few times. CDR3 residues: CASSVGRGLHTEAFF. CDR3 sequence (DNA): TGTGCCAGCAGTGTTGGCAGGGGGCTTCATACTGAAGCTTTCTTT. V gene TRBV25-1 combines with J gene TRBJ1-1; TRBD1 matches at 8 bases. The germline CDR1 and CDR2 sequences are MGHDK and SYGVNS. This CDR3 has 15 amino acids. V dropped 4 bases and J dropped 5; count of bases not matched to a gene: 9.

This chain connects TRBV19 to TRBJ1-2; 7 positions agree with TRBD1. CDR3 length: 17 residues. After removal of 4 bases from V and 0 bases from J, the junction contained 11 bases not matched to a gene. The germline V gene has CDR1 LNHDA and CDR2 SQIVND (reference sequence). The CDR3 loop reads CASSTPVGQEANYGYTF. CDR3 in DNA: TGTGCCAGTAGTACCCCAGTCGGACAGGAAGCTAACTATGGCTACACCTTC.